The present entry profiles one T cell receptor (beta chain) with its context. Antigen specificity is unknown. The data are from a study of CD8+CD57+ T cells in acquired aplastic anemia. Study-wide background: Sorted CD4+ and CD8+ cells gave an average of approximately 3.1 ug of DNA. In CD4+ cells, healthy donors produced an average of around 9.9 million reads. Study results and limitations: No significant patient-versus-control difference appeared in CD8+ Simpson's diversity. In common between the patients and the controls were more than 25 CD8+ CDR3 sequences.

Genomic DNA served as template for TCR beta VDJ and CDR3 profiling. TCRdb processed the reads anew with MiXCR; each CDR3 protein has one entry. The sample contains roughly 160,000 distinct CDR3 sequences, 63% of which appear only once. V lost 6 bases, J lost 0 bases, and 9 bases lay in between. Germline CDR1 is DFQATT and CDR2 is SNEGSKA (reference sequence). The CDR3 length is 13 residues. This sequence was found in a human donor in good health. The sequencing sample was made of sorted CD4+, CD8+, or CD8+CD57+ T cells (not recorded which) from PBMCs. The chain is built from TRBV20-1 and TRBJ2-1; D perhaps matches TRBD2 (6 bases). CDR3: CSAAGSSYNEQFF. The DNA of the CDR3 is TGCAGTGCCGCCGGGAGCTCCTACAATGAGCAGTTCTTC.